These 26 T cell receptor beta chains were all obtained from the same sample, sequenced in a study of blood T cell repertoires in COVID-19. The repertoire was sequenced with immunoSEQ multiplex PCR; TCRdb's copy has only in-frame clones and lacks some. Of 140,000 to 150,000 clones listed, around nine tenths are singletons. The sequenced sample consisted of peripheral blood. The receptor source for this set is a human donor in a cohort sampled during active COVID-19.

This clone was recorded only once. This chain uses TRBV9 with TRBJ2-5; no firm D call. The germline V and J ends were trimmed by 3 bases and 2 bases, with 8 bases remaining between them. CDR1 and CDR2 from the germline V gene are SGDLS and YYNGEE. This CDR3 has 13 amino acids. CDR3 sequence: CASSGVSQETQYF. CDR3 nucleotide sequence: TGTGCCAGCAGCGGCGTCTCGCAAGAGACCCAGTACTTC.

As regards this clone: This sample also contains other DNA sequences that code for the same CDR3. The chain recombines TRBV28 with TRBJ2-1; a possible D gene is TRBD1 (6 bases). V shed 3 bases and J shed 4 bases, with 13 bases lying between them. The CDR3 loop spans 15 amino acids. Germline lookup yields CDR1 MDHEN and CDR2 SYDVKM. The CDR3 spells CASSFPRGQYNEQFF. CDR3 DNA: TGTGCCAGCAGTTTTCCGAGGGGACAATACAATGAGCAGTTCTTC.

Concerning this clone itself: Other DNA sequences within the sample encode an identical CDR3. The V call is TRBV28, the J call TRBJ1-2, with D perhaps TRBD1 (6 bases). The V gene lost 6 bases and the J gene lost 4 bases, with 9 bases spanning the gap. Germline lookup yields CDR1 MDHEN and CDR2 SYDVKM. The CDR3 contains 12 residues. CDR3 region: CASRTTGYGYTF. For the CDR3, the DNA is TGTGCCAGCAGGACGACAGGCTATGGCTACACCTTC.

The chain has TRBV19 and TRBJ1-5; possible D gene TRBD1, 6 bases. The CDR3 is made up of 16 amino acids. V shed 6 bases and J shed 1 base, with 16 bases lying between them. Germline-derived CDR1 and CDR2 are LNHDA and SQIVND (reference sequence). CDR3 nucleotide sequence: TGTGCCAGTAGACAGGGAGCCCGAGGGAGCAATCAGCCCCAGCATTTT. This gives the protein CASRQGARGSNQPQHF.

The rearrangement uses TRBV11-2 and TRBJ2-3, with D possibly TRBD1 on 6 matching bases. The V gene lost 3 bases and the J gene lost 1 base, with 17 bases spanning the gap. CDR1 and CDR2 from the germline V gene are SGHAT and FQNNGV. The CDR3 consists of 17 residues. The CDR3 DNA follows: TGTGCCAGCAGCTTCAATTACAGGGTGTCGGGCACAGATACGCAGTATTTT. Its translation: CASSFNYRVSGTDTQYF.

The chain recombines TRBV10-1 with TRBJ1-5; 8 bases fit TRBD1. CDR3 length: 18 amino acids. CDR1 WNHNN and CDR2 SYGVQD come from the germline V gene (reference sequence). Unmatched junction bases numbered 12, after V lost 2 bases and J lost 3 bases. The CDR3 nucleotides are TGCGCCAGCAGTGAGAGGGGGGACAGGCAAACAACCAATCAGCCCCAGCATTTT. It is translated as CASSERGDRQTTNQPQHF.

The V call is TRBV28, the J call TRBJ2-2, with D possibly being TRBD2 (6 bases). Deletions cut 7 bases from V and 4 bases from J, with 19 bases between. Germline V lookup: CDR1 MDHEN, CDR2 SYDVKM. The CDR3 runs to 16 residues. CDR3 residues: CASKGARGWVTGELFF. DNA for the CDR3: TGTGCCAGCAAAGGGGCCCGGGGGTGGGTCACCGGGGAGCTGTTTTTT.

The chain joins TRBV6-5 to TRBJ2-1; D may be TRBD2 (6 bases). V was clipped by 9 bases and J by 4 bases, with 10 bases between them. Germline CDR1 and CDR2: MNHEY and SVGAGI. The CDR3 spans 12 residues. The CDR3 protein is CASSRGYNEQFF. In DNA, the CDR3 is TGTGCCAGTTCCCGGGGGTACAATGAGCAGTTCTTC.

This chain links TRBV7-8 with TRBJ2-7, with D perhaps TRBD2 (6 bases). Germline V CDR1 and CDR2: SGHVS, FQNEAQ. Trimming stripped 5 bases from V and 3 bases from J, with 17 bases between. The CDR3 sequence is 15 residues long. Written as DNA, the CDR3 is TGTGCCAGCAGCCCAAGTGGAGGGTCGGGCTACGAGCAGTACTTC. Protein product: CASSPSGGSGYEQYF. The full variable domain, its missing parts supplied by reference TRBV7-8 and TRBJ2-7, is GAGVSQSPRYKVAKRGQDVALRCDPISGHVSLFWYQQALGQGPEFLTYFQNEAQLDKSGLPSDRFFAERPEGSVSTLKIQRTQQEDSAVYLCASSPSGGSGYEQYFGPGTRLTVT.

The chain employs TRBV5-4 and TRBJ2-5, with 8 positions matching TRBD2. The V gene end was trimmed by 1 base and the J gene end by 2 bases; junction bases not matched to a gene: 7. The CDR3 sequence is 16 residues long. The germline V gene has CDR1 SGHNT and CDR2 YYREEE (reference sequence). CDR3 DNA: TGTGCCAGCAGCTTGCAACTAGCGGCATCACAAGAGACCCAGTACTTC. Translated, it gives CASSLQLAASQETQYF. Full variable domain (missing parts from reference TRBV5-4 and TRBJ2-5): ETGVTQSPTHLIKTRGQQVTLRCSSQSGHNTVSWYQQALGQGPQFIFQYYREEENGRGNFPPRFSGLQFPNYSSELNVNALELDDSALYLCASSLQLAASQETQYFGPGTRLLVL.

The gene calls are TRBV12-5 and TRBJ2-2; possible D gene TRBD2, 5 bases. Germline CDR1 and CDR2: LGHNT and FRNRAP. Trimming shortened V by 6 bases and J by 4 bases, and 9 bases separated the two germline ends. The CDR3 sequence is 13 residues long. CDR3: CASGREITGELFF. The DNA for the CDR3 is TGTGCTAGTGGGAGGGAAATCACCGGGGAGCTGTTTTTT.

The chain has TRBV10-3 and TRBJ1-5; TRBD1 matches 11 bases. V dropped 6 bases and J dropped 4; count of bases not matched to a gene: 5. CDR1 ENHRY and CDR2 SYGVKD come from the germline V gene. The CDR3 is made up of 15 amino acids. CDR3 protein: CAIRVGQGANQPQHF. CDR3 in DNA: TGTGCCATCAGGGTAGGACAGGGGGCTAATCAGCCCCAGCATTTT.

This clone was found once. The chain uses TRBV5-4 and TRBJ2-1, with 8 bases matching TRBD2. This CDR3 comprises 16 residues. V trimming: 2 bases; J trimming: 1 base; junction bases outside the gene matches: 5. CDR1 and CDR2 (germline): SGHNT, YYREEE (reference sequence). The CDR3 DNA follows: TGTGCCAGCAGCTTAAGCGGGAGTAGTTCCTACAATGAGCAGTTCTTC. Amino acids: CASSLSGSSSYNEQFF. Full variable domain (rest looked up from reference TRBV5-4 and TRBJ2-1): ETGVTQSPTHLIKTRGQQVTLRCSSQSGHNTVSWYQQALGQGPQFIFQYYREEENGRGNFPPRFSGLQFPNYSSELNVNALELDDSALYLCASSLSGSSSYNEQFFGPGTRLTVL.

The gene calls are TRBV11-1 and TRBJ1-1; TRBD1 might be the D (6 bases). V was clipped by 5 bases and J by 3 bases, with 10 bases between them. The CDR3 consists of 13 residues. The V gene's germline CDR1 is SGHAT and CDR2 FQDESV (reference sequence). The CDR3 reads CASSTTGYTEAFF. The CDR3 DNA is TGTGCCAGCAGCACCACAGGGTACACTGAAGCTTTCTTT.

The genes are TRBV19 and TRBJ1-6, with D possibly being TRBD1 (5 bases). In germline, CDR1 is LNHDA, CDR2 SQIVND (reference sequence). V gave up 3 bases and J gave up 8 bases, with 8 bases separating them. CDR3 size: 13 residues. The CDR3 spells CASSIAGDSPLHF. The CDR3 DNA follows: TGTGCCAGTAGTATTGCGGGGGATTCACCCCTCCACTTT.

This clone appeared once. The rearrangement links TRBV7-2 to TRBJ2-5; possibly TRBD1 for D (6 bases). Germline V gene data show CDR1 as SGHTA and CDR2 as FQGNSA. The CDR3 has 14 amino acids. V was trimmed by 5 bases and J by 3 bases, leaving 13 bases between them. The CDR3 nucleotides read TGTGCCAGCAGCCCCACAGGGAATAAAGAGACCCAGTACTTC. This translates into CASSPTGNKETQYF.

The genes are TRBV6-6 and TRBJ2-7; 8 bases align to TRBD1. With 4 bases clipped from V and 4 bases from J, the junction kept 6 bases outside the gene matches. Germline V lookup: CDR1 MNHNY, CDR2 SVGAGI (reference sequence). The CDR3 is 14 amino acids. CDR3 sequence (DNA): TGTGCCAGCAGTTCCAGGACAGGGACATACGAGCAGTACTTC. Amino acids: CASSSRTGTYEQYF.

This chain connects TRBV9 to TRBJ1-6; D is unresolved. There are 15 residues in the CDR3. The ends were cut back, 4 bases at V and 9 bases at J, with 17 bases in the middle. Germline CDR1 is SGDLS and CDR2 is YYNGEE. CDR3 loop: CASSLRVEGGSPLHF. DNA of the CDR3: TGTGCCAGCAGCCTTAGAGTGGAGGGCGGTTCACCCCTCCACTTT.

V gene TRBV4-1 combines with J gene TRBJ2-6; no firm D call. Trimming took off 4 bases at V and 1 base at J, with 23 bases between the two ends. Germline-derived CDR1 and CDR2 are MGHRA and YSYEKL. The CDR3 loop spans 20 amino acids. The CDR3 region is CASSRDLGRRIGSGANVLTF. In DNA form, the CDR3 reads TGCGCCAGCAGCCGAGATCTAGGTCGCAGAATCGGTTCTGGGGCCAACGTCCTGACTTTC.

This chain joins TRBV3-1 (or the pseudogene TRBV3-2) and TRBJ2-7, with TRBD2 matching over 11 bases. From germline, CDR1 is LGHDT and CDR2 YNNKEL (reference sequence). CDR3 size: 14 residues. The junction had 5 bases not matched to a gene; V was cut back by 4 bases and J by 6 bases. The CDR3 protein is CASSLTSGGGEQYF. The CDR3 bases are TGTGCCAGCAGCCTCACTAGCGGGGGAGGCGAGCAGTACTTC.

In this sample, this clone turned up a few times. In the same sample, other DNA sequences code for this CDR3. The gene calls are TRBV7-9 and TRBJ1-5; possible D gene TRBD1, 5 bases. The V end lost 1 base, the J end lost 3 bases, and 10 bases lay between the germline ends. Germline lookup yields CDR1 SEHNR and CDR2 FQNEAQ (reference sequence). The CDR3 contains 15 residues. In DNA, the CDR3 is TGTGCCAGCAGCTTAGGACCAGGGTTCAATCAGCCCCAGCATTTT. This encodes CASSLGPGFNQPQHF.

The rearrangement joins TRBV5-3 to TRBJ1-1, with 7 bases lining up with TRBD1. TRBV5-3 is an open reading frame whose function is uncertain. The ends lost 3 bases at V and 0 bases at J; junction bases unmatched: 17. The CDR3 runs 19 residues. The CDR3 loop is CARSSRRTGLGHMNTEAFF. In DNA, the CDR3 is TGTGCCAGAAGCTCCCGACGGACAGGTTTAGGACACATGAACACTGAAGCTTTCTTT.

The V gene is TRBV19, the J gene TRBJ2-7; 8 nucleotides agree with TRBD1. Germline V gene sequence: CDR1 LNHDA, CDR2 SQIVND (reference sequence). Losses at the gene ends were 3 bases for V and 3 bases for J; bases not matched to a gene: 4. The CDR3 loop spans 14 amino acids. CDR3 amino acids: CASSIGTGFYEQYF. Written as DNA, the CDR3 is TGTGCCAGTAGTATCGGGACAGGTTTCTACGAGCAGTACTTC.

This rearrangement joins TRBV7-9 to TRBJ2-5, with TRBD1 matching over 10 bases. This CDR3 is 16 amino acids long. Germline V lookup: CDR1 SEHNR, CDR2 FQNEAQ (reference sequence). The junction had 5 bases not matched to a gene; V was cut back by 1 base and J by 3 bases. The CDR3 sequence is CASSLGDRGLKETQYF. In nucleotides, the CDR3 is TGTGCCAGCAGCTTAGGAGACAGGGGGCTTAAAGAGACCCAGTACTTC.

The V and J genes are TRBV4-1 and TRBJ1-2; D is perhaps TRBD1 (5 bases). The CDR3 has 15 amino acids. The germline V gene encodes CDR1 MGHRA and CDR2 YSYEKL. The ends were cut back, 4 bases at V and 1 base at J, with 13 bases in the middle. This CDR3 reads CASSRPDKNNYGYTF. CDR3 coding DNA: TGCGCCAGCAGCCGCCCGGACAAGAATAACTATGGCTACACCTTC.

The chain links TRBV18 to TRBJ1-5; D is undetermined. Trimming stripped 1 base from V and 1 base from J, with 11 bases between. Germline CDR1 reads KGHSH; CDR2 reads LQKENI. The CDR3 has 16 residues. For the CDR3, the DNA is TGTGCCAGCTCACCACTAGACCGAGGAAGCAATCAGCCCCAGCATTTT. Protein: CASSPLDRGSNQPQHF.